What follows describes a single TCR beta chain. This entry comes from a study of blood T cell repertoires in COVID-19. About the study: Acute and convalescent COVID-19 samples came from the United States, Italy and Spain.

Original analysis: The assay estimated nucleated cells by amplifying reference gene primers. Produced via immunoSEQ multiplex PCR; TCRdb's table is partial and in-frame only. The V and J calls and clone size are taken from that table; D and trimming were inferred from the DNA. The table lists under 65,000 clones, approximately 92% of them singletons, with 9% to 9.5% in the top ten. Germline CDR1 is ENHRY and CDR2 is SYGVKD. The CDR3 covers 16 residues. The V and J ends lost 4 bases and 2 bases, in that order; junction bases with no gene match: 3. Input material: peripheral blood. The rearrangement uses TRBV10-3 and TRBJ2-5; 14 positions agree with TRBD2. This sequence originates from a woman older than 75 with active COVID-19. The CDR3 protein is CAISGRLAGGQETQYF. The CDR3 DNA reads TGTGCCATCAGTGGGAGACTAGCGGGGGGGCAAGAGACCCAGTACTTC.